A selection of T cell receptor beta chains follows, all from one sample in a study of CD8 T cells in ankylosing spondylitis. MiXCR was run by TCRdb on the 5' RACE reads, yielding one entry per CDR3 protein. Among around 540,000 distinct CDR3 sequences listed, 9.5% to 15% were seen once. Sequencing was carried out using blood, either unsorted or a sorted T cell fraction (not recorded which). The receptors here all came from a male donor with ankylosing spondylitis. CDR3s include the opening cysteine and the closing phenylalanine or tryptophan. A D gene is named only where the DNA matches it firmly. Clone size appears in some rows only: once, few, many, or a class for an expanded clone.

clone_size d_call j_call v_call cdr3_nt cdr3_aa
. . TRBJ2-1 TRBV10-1 TGCGCCAGCAGTGAGAGCGGCATCGATGAGCAGTTCTTC CASSESGIDEQFF
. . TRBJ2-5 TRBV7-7 TGTGCCAGCAGCTTACGGGGGAGCGGTGGAGAGACCCAGTACTTC CASSLRGSGGETQYF
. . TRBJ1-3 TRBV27 TGTGCCAGCAGTTTTAGGGCAGCCGGAAACACCATATATTTT CASSFRAAGNTIYF
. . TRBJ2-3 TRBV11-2 TGTGCCAGCAGCCTACAGGGACCCCTCACAGATACGCAGTATTTT CASSLQGPLTDTQYF
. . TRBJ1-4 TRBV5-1 TGCGCCAGCACCCTTGGGGGAGGCCAGGAAAAACTGTTTTTT CASTLGGGQEKLFF
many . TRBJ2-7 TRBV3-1 TGTGCCAGCAGCCAAGCCGGAACCTCCTACGAGCAGTACTTC CASSQAGTSYEQYF
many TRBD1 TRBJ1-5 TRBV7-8 TGTGCCAGCAGCGGGACAGAAAGGGATCAGCCCCAGCATTTT CASSGTERDQPQHF
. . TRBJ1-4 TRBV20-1 TGCAGTGCGCCGAGTTGGGAAAAACTGTTTTTT CSAPSWEKLFF
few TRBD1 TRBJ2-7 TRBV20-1 TGCAGTGCTAGAGATGACAGGGGGCTTTTATACGAGCAGTACTTC CSARDDRGLLYEQYF
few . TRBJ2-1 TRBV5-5 TGTGCCAGCAGCTTAGAAGGGGACAATGAGCAGTTCTTC CASSLEGDNEQFF
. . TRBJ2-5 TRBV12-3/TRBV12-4 TGTGCCAGCAGTTCTGGGACTCGGGGGAAGACCCAGTACTTC CASSSGTRGKTQYF
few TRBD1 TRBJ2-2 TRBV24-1 TGTGCCACCAGTGATCCCGTCGGCCGTGACAGGGCTGCCCACACCGGGGAGCTGTTTTTT CATSDPVGRDRAAHTGELFF
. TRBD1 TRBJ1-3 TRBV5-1 TGCGCCAGCAGCTCCGGGACAGCGGAAGACACCATATATTTT CASSSGTAEDTIYF
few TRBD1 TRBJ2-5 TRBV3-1 TGTGCCAGCAGCCAAGAAGCGGGGACAGGGCAAGAGACCCAGTACTTC CASSQEAGTGQETQYF
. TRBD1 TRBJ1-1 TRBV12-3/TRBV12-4 TGTGCCAGCAGTGCACTACAGGGGGGGTTTACTGAAGCTTTCTTT CASSALQGGFTEAFF
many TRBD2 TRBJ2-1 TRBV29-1 TGCAGCGTTGTCGGGGGACTAGCGGGAGTTCCTGAGCAGTTCTTC CSVVGGLAGVPEQFF
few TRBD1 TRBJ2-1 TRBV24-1 TGTGCCACCAGTGAGACCGGGACGAGGGGGCTGGGTGAGCAGTTCTTC CATSETGTRGLGEQFF
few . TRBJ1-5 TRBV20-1 TGCAGTGCTAGGCCGGGCGGTAGCAATCAGCCCCAGCATTTT CSARPGGSNQPQHF
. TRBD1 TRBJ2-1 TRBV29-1 TGCAGCGTCTGGGGACAGGGGGCTTATGAGCAGTTCTTC CSVWGQGAYEQFF